Presented here are 25 T cell receptor beta chains from one specimen sequenced in a study of shared clonotypes between healthy human individuals. Sequenced by immunoSEQ multiplex PCR; TCRdb stores in-frame clones only, minus some. The table lists about 2 million clones, just under 95% of them singletons. The naive CD8 population came from CD45RO-negative cells selected for CCR7, without terminally differentiated effector memory CD45RA+ cells. Specimen: naive CD8+ T cells sorted from blood. These receptors originate from a man aged 18-30 years in good health.

V and J are TRBV2 and TRBJ2-7; D may be TRBD1 or TRBD2 (5 bases each). CDR3 length equals 15 residues. Germline V gives CDR1 SNHLY, CDR2 FYNNEI. V was trimmed by 0 bases and J by 2 bases, leaving 11 bases between them. CDR3 in amino acids: CASSEAWDGAYEQYF. The CDR3 nucleotides are TGTGCCAGCAGTGAAGCGTGGGACGGGGCCTACGAGCAGTACTTC.

The V and J genes are TRBV30 and TRBJ1-5; D gene unclear. V lost 1 base and J 0 bases, leaving 7 bases between the germline ends. CDR1 is GTSNPN and CDR2 is SVGIG in the germline V gene (reference sequence). This CDR3 comprises 14 residues. The CDR3 is CAWSATDSNQPQHF. CDR3 bases: TGTGCCTGGAGTGCCACAGATAGCAATCAGCCCCAGCATTTT.

This rearrangement joins TRBV10-1 to TRBJ2-1; D is unclear. The CDR3 loop spans 15 amino acids. V lost 3 bases and J 5 bases, leaving 14 bases between the germline ends. Germline CDR1 is WNHNN and CDR2 is SYGVQD (reference sequence). The CDR3, as DNA: TGCGCCAGCAGTGACCCCCTAGAACACAACAATGAGCAGTTCTTC. As protein: CASSDPLEHNNEQFF.

The chain carries TRBV30 and TRBJ1-6; TRBD1 might be the D (5 bases). This CDR3 is 15 amino acids long. Germline V gene data show CDR1 as GTSNPN and CDR2 as SVGIG (reference sequence). The V end was cut by 1 base, the J end by 6 bases, with 13 bases between. CDR3 DNA: TGTGCCTGGAGTGAGGACACCTCGATTAATTCACCCCTCCACTTT. Residues: CAWSEDTSINSPLHF.

Written as DNA, the CDR3 is TGTGCCTGGACTACGGGAAACTATGGCTACACCTTC. As protein: CAWTTGNYGYTF. The gene calls are TRBV30 and TRBJ1-2; D gene uncertain. This CDR3 comprises 12 residues. CDR1 and CDR2 (germline): GTSNPN, SVGIG (reference sequence). Between the trimmed V and J ends, which lost 4 bases and 2 bases, there was a span of 8 bases. The whole variable domain, remainder taken from reference TRBV30 and TRBJ1-2, is SQTIHQWPATLVQPVGSPLSLECTVEGTSNPNLYWYRQAAGRGLQLLFYSVGIGQISSEVPQNLSASRPQDRQFILSSKKLLLSDSGFYLCAWTTGNYGYTFGSGTRLTVV.

The V call is TRBV10-3, the J call TRBJ2-1, with 9 bases lining up with TRBD2. This CDR3 has 22 amino acids. Germline-derived CDR1 and CDR2 are ENHRY and SYGVKD. V was clipped by 3 bases and J by 4 bases; unmatched bases: 25. The chain's CDR3 is CAISDLSYRLADNYYPYNEQFF. Here the CDR3 DNA reads TGTGCCATCAGTGATTTATCCTACCGACTAGCGGACAATTACTATCCTTACAATGAGCAGTTCTTC.

The chain carries TRBV27 and TRBJ2-7; TRBD1 matches at 9 bases. The germline gives CDR1 MNHEY, CDR2 SMNVEV (reference sequence). CDR3 length: 14 amino acids. The V gene end was trimmed by 5 bases and the J gene end by 6 bases; junction bases not matched to a gene: 8. The DNA for the CDR3 is TGTGCCAGCAGTGATCCGGGACAGGGCCCCGAGCAGTACTTC. This translates into CASSDPGQGPEQYF.

The chain couples TRBV27 to TRBJ1-4, with TRBD1 matching 9 bases. CDR1 is MNHEY and CDR2 is SMNVEV in the germline V gene (reference sequence). The V and J ends lost 8 bases and 7 bases, in that order; junction bases with no gene match: 11. The CDR3 is 15 residues long. CDR3 sequence (DNA): TGTGCCAGCGGCACCACAGGGGGCGAGGGTGAAAAACTGTTTTTT. Protein product: CASGTTGGEGEKLFF.

V is TRBV15 and J is TRBJ1-6; D gene uncertain. The CDR3 runs to 15 residues. Trimming cost V 4 bases and J 0 bases, with 7 bases left between them. Per germline, CDR1 LNHNV and CDR2 YYDKDF (reference sequence). CDR3 DNA: TGTGCCACCAGCACGGGGAACTCCTATAATTCACCCCTCCACTTT. It codes for CATSTGNSYNSPLHF.

The genes are TRBV2 and TRBJ1-2; 7 bases are a match to TRBD1. The CDR3 covers 12 residues. The ends lost 9 bases at V and 0 bases at J; junction bases unmatched: 1. The V gene's germline CDR1 is SNHLY and CDR2 FYNNEI. For the CDR3, the DNA is TGTGCCAGAGGGGGCCCTAACTATGGCTACACCTTC. Amino acids: CARGGPNYGYTF.

V gene TRBV6-5 combines with J gene TRBJ1-2, with D hard to call. The CDR3 is 13 amino acids. Trimming stripped 6 bases from V and 6 bases from J, with 14 bases between. Germline V gene lookup returns CDR1 MNHEY and CDR2 SVGAGI. The CDR3 protein is CASRTQMKNGYTF. The CDR3 coding sequence is TGTGCCAGCAGGACACAGATGAAGAATGGCTACACCTTC.

The chain uses TRBV5-6 and TRBJ1-2; D is unclear. The germline V gene encodes CDR1 SGHDT and CDR2 YYEEEE. V was pared by 2 bases and J by 8 bases, with 10 bases between. This CDR3 is built from 12 residues. The DNA for the CDR3 is TGTGCCAGCAGCTTTACGGCGTGGGGCTACACCTTC. Translating it yields CASSFTAWGYTF.

CDR3 nucleotide sequence: TGTGCCAGCAGCCAATACGAGCAGTACTTC. Translating it yields CASSQYEQYF. The genes are TRBV5-8 and TRBJ2-7, with D uncertain. CDR1 is SGHTS and CDR2 is YDEGEE in the germline V gene. CDR3 size: 10 residues. V lost 4 bases and J lost 4, with 3 bases in between.

The J gene is TRBJ2-7, the V gene TRBV5-4; TRBD1 agrees at 7 bases. The germline gives CDR1 SGHNT, CDR2 YYREEE (reference sequence). This CDR3 has 15 residues. V shed 1 base and J 7 bases; nucleotides not matched to a gene: 11. CDR3 amino acids: CASSLTGTAQGEQYF. The DNA for the CDR3 is TGTGCCAGCAGCTTGACCGGGACAGCCCAGGGGGAGCAGTACTTC.

The chain combines TRBV7-9 with TRBJ2-5; maybe TRBD1 (6 bases). Trimming removed 0 bases from V and 1 base from J, with 12 bases in between. Germline lookup yields CDR1 SEHNR and CDR2 FQNEAQ (reference sequence). The CDR3 runs to 16 residues. CDR3 loop: CASSLADQGSQETQYF. The CDR3 DNA reads TGTGCCAGCAGCTTAGCGGATCAGGGGAGCCAAGAGACCCAGTACTTC. The complete variable domain, with remaining parts taken from reference TRBV7-9 and TRBJ2-5, reads DTGVSQNPRHKITKRGQNVTFRCDPISEHNRLYWYRQTLGQGPEFLTYFQNEAQLEKSRLLSDRFSAERPKGSFSTLEIQRTEQGDSAMYLCASSLADQGSQETQYFGPGTRLLVL.

The chain uses TRBV27 and TRBJ2-1; 10 nucleotides line up with TRBD1. With V trimmed by 6 bases and J by 6 bases, 8 bases remained unmatched. CDR3 size: 15 residues. Per the germline V gene, CDR1 is MNHEY and CDR2 is SMNVEV (reference sequence). CDR3: CASSYGTGEANEQFF. CDR3 DNA: TGTGCCAGCAGCTATGGGACAGGGGAGGCCAATGAGCAGTTCTTC.

The J gene is TRBJ2-3, the V gene TRBV9, with a possible D match to TRBD2 (6 bases). The CDR3 runs to 16 residues. Trimming shortened V by 0 bases and J by 5 bases, and 16 bases separated the two germline ends. CDR1 is SGDLS and CDR2 is YYNGEE in the germline V gene. CDR3: CASSVGDSLGGDTQYF. The CDR3 region has the DNA TGTGCCAGCAGCGTAGGGGATAGCTTGGGAGGAGATACGCAGTATTTT.

The V call is TRBV2, the J call TRBJ2-1; D remains unclear. CDR1 SNHLY and CDR2 FYNNEI come from the germline V gene. Trimming cost V 3 bases and J 5 bases, with 14 bases left between them. This CDR3 spans 15 amino acids. The CDR3 is CASSEASSKHNEQFF. The CDR3 DNA reads as TGTGCCAGCAGTGAGGCGTCCAGCAAGCACAATGAGCAGTTCTTC.

The chain combines TRBV7-2 with TRBJ1-5; D perhaps matches TRBD1 (6 bases). This CDR3 has 17 residues. V lost 5 bases to trimming and J lost 5 bases, with 22 bases between them. Germline assignment: CDR1 SGHTA and CDR2 FQGNSA. CDR3 amino acids: CASSPRLFRDKDQPQHF. Here the CDR3 DNA reads TGTGCCAGCAGCCCCCGACTTTTCCGGGACAAGGATCAGCCCCAGCATTTT.

This clone was detected once. The CDR3: CAISESIGGTINEQFF. CDR3 DNA sequence: TGTGCCATCAGTGAGTCGATTGGGGGCACGATAAATGAGCAGTTCTTC. The V gene is TRBV10-3, the J gene TRBJ2-1, with D possibly being TRBD1 (6 bases). Trimming took 0 bases from V and 7 from J, leaving 16 bases between them. The CDR3 totals 16 residues. Germline V lookup: CDR1 ENHRY, CDR2 SYGVKD.

This clone was seen only once. The V call is TRBV2, the J call TRBJ2-7, with D unclear. CDR1 SNHLY and CDR2 FYNNEI come from the germline V gene. V lost 7 bases and J lost 3, with 13 bases in between. The CDR3 runs 13 residues. The CDR3 sequence is CASMQTNNYEQYF. The CDR3, as DNA: TGTGCCAGCATGCAGACCAACAACTACGAGCAGTACTTC.

The CDR3: CASSDGGYGYTF. The CDR3 coding sequence is TGCGCCAGCAGTGACGGAGGATATGGCTACACCTTC. The chain is built from TRBV10-2 and TRBJ1-2, with D hard to call. Germline V CDR1 and CDR2: WSHSY, SAAADI. With 3 bases removed from V and 5 bases from J, the gap between germline ends came to 7 bases. This CDR3 comprises 12 residues.

The CDR3 sequence: CASSLVGVIPLGEQYF. The CDR3 DNA reads TGTGCCAGCAGCTTAGTTGGGGTTATTCCCCTCGGCGAGCAGTACTTC. V and J are TRBV7-9 and TRBJ2-7; D not resolved. Between the trimmed V and J ends, which lost 1 base and 6 bases, there was a span of 19 bases. Germline loops: CDR1 SEHNR, CDR2 FQNEAQ (reference sequence). CDR3 size: 16 residues.

The V gene is TRBV13, the J gene TRBJ2-7, with a weak D call TRBD2 (5 bases). Trimming shortened V by 0 bases and J by 9 bases, and 9 bases separated the two germline ends. Germline V gene sequence: CDR1 PRHDT, CDR2 FYEKMQ (reference sequence). The CDR3 loop spans 12 amino acids. The CDR3 DNA reads as TGTGCCAGCAGCTTAGGGGGAGTCGGGCAGTACTTC. Translating it yields CASSLGGVGQYF.

The V call is TRBV30, the J call TRBJ2-7; 8 bases line up with TRBD2. Germline V gives CDR1 GTSNPN, CDR2 SVGIG (reference sequence). CDR3 length equals 14 residues. J was trimmed by 4 bases and V by 6 bases; bases with no gene match: 11. This CDR3 is CACAPGLAPYEQYF. The CDR3 DNA reads TGTGCCTGTGCCCCCGGACTAGCCCCATACGAGCAGTACTTC. Full variable domain (rest looked up from reference TRBV30 and TRBJ2-7): SQTIHQWPATLVQPVGSPLSLECTVEGTSNPNLYWYRQAAGRGLQLLFYSVGIGQISSEVPQNLSASRPQDRQFILSSKKLLLSDSGFYLCACAPGLAPYEQYFGPGTRLTVT.